The clone carrying this T cell receptor (beta chain) was counted between two and nine times. CDR1 is SGHVS, CDR2 FQNEAQ, per germline. The length of the CDR3 is 15 residues. The trim removed 1 base at V and 4 bases at J, leaving 4 bases unmatched. This entry is derived from a study of blood T cell repertoires in COVID-19. Across the whole study: Samples came from the United States, Italy and Spain, spanning acute and convalescent COVID-19.

Study processing details: Reference gene primer amplification gave estimated nucleated cell counts. The assay was immunoSEQ multiplex PCR, and TCRdb's table has in-frame clones only and misses some. V, J and clone size are taken as reported in that table, and D and trimming were inferred from the DNA itself. The sample lists about 150,000 clones; 75% to 80% were seen once. The genes are TRBV7-8 and TRBJ2-1, with TRBD1 matching 7 bases. This clonotype was sampled from an older man with acute or convalescent COVID-19. The sequenced sample was peripheral blood. The CDR3 sequence: CASSLDRGRYNEQFF. The CDR3 bases are TGTGCCAGCAGCTTAGACAGGGGTAGGTACAATGAGCAGTTCTTC.